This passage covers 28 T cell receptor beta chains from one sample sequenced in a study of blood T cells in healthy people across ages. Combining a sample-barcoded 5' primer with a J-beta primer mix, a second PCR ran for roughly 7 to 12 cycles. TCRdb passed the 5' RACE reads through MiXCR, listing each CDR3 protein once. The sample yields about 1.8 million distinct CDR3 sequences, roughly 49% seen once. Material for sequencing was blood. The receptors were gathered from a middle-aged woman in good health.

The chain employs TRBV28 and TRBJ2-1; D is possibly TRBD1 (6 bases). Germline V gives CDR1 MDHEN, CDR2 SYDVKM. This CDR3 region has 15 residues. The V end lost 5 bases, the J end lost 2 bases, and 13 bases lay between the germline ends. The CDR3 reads CASSPQGNPYNEQFF. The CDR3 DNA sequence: TGTGCCAGCAGTCCACAGGGTAACCCCTACAATGAGCAGTTCTTC.

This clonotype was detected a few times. The CDR3 nucleotides read TGTGCCAGCAGCCATGGCGGGACTAGCGTCAATGAGCAGTTCTTC. Protein: CASSHGGTSVNEQFF. The rearrangement links TRBV11-2 to TRBJ2-1; 10 bases fit TRBD2. CDR1 SGHAT and CDR2 FQNNGV come from the germline V gene. J gave up 6 bases and V 5 bases, and 7 bases lay outside the gene matches. The CDR3 spans 15 residues.

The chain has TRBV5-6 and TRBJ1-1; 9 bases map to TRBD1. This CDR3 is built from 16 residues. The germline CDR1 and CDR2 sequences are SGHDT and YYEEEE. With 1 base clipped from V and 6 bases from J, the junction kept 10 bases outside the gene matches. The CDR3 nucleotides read TGTGCCAGCAGCTTGTATGGGGACAGGGAGGAGGCTGAAGCTTTCTTT. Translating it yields CASSLYGDREEAEAFF.

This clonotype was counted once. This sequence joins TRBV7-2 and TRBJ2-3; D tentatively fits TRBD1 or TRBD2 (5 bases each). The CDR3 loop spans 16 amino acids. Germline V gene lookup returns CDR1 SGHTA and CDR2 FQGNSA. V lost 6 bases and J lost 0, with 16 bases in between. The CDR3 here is CASRRLGVSSTDTQYF. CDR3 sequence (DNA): TGTGCCAGCAGACGTTTGGGGGTTTCTAGCACAGATACGCAGTATTTT.

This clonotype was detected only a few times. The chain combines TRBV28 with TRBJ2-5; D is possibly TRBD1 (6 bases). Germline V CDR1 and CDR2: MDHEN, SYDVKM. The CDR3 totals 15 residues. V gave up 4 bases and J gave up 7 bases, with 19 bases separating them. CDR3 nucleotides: TGTGCCAGCAGTTCCGCAGGCCAGGGGAAGGTGACCCAGTACTTC. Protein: CASSSAGQGKVTQYF.

This CDR3 is CASSQLAQTLTGATETQYF. The DNA of the CDR3 is TGCGCCAGCAGCCAACTCGCTCAAACCTTGACAGGGGCCACAGAGACCCAGTACTTC. The chain carries TRBV4-3 and TRBJ2-5, with 8 bases lining up with TRBD1. With V trimmed by 2 bases and J by 4 bases, 18 bases remained unmatched. The CDR3 runs 19 residues. The germline CDR1 and CDR2 sequences are LGHNA and YSLEER.

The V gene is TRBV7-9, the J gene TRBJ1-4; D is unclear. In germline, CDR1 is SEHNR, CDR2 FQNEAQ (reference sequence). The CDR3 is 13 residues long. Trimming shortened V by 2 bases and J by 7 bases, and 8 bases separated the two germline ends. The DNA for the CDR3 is TGTGCCAGCAGCTTAACCCAGGCTGAAAAACTGTTTTTT. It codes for CASSLTQAEKLFF.

The CDR3 loop is CASSLGSRGRTEAFF. CDR3 bases: TGTGCCAGCAGTTTAGGCTCCCGGGGGAGGACTGAAGCTTTCTTT. The chain couples TRBV28 to TRBJ1-1, with a possible D match to TRBD1 (5 bases). Germline CDR1 MDHEN, CDR2 SYDVKM. The CDR3 extends over 15 amino acids. The V end lost 2 bases, the J end lost 5 bases, and 15 bases lay between the germline ends.

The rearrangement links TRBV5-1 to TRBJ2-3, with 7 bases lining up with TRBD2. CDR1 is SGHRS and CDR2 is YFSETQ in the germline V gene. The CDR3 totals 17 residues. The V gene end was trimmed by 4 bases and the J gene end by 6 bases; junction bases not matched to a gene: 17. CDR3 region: CASSPGLLAVFMDTQYF. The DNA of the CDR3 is TGCGCCAGCAGCCCCGGTCTGCTAGCGGTATTCATGGATACGCAGTATTTT. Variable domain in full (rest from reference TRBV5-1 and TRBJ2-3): KAGVTQTPRYLIKTRGQQVTLSCSPISGHRSVSWYQQTPGQGLQFLFEYFSETQRNKGNFPGRFSGRQFSNSRSEMNVSTLELGDSALYLCASSPGLLAVFMDTQYFGPGTRLTVL.

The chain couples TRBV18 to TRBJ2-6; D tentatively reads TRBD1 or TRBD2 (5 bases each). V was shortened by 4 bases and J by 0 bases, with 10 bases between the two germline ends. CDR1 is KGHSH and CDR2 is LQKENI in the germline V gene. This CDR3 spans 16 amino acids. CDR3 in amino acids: CASSRDVDSGANVLTF. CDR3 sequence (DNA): TGTGCCAGCTCACGGGACGTAGACTCTGGGGCCAACGTCCTGACTTTC.

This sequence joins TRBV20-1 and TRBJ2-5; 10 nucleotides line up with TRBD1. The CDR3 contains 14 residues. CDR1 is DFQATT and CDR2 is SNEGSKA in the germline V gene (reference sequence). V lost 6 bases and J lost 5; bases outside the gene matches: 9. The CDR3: CSAETGGAYETQYF. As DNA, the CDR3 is TGCAGTGCGGAGACAGGGGGCGCTTACGAGACCCAGTACTTC.

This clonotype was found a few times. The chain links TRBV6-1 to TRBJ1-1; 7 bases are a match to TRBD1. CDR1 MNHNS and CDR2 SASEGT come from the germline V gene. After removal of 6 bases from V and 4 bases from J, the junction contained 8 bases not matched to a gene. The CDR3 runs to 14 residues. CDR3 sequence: CASSVTGTTTEAFF. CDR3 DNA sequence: TGTGCCAGCAGCGTGACAGGGACGACCACTGAAGCTTTCTTT.

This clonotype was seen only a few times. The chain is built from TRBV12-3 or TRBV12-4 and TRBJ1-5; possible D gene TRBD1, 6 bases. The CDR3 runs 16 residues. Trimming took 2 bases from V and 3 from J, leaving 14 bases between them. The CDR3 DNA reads TGTGCCAGCAGTTTACCCACAGGGCCCCCCAATCAGCCCCAGCATTTT. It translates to CASSLPTGPPNQPQHF.

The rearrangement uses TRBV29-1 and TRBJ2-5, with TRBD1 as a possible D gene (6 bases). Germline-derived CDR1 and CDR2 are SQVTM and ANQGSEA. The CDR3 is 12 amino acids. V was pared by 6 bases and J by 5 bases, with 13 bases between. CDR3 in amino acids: CSVGLRGETQYF. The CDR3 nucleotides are TGCAGCGTCGGTTTGAGGGGGGAGACCCAGTACTTC.

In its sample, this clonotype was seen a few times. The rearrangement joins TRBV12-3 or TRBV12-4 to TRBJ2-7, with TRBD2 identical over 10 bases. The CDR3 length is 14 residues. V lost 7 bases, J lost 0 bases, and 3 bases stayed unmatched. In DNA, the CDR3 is TGTGCCAGCAAATTAGCGGGGGGCTCCTACGAGCAGTACTTC. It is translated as CASKLAGGSYEQYF.

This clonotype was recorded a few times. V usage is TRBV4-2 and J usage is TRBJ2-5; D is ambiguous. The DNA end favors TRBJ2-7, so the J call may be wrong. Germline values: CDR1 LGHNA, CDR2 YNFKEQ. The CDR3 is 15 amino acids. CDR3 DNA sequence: TGTGCCAGCAGCCAAGAGCTAACTTCTACCTACGAGCAGTACTTC. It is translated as CASSQELTSTYEQYF.

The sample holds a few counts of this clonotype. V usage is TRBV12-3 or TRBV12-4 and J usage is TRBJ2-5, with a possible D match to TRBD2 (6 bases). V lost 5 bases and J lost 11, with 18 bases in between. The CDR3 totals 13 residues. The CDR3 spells CASSVRDSGEQYF. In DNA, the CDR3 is TGTGCCAGCAGTGTCAGGGACTCTGGGGAGCAGTACTTC.

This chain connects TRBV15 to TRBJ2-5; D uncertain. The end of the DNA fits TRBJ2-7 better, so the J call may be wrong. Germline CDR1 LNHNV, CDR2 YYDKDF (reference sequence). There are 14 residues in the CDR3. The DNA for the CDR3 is TGTGCCACCAGCAGAGCCCGCAAAGGTTACGAGCAGTACTTC. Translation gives CATSRARKGYEQYF.

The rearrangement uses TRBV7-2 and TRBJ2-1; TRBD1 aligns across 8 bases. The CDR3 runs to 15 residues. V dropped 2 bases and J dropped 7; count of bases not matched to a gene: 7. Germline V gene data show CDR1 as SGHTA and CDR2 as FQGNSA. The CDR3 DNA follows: TGTGCCAGCAGCTTAACCGGGGACAGGCGGAATGAGCAGTTCTTC. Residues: CASSLTGDRRNEQFF.

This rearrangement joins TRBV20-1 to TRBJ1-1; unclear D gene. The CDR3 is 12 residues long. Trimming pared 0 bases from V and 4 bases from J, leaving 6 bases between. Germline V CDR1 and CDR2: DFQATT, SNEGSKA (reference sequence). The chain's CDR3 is CSAREDGTEAFF. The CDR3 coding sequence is TGCAGTGCTAGAGAGGATGGCACTGAAGCTTTCTTT.

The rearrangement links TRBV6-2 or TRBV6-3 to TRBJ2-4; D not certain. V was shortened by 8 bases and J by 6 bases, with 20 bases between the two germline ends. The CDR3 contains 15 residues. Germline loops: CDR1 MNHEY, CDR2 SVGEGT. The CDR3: CASLQEGLTGNIQYF. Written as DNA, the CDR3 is TGTGCCAGCCTCCAGGAAGGGTTGACTGGAAACATTCAGTACTTC.

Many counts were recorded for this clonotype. CDR3 coding DNA: TGTGCCAGCAGTAACAATGAGCAGTTCTTC. Protein sequence: CASSNNEQFF. The chain recombines TRBV6-2 or TRBV6-3 with TRBJ2-1; no definite D call. V dropped 5 bases and J dropped 5 bases, with 1 base sitting between them. This CDR3 comprises 10 residues. CDR1 and CDR2 from the germline V gene are MNHEY and SVGEGT.

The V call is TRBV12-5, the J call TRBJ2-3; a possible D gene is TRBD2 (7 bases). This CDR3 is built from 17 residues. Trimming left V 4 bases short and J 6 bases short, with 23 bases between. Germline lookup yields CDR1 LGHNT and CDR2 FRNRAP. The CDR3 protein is CASGSPRGAGMGDTQYF. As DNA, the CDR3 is TGTGCTAGTGGTTCCCCTCGGGGGGCCGGGATGGGGGATACGCAGTATTTT.

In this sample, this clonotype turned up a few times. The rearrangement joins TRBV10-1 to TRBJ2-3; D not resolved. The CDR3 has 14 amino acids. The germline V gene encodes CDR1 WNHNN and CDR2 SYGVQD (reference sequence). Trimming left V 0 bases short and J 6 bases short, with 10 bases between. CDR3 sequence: CASSESNRVDTQYF. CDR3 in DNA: TGCGCCAGCAGTGAGTCGAATAGGGTGGATACGCAGTATTTT.

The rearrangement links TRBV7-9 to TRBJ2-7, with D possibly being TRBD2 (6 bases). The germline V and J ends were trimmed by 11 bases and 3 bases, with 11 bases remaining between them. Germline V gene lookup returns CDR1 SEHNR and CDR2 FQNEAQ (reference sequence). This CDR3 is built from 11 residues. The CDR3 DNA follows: TGTGCCGTCCTGGGGGGCTACGAGCAGTACTTC. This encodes CAVLGGYEQYF.

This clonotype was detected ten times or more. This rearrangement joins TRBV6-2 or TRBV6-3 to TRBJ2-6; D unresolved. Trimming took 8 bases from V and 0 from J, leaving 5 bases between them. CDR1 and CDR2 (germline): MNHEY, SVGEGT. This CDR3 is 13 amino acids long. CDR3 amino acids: CASLNSGANVLTF. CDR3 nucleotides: TGTGCCAGCTTGAACTCTGGGGCCAACGTCCTGACTTTC.

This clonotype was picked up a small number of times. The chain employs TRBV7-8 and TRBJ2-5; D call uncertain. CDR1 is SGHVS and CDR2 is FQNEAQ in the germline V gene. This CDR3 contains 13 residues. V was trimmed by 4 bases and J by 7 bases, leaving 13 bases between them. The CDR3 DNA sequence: TGTGCCAGCAGCTCCACCTCATCGGCGACCCAGTACTTC. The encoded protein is CASSSTSSATQYF.

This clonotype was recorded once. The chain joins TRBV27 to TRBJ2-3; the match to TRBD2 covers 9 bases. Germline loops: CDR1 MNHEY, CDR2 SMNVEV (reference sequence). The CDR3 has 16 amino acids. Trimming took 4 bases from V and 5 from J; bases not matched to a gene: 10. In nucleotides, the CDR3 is TGTGCCAGCAGTTGGGGGCTAGCGGGATCCGGAGATACGCAGTATTTT. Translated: CASSWGLAGSGDTQYF.